The 12 T cell receptor beta chains below were found in one sample sequenced in a study of T cell clones after liver transplantation. Using immunoSEQ multiplex PCR, the repertoire was profiled, and TCRdb retains in-frame clones only, with some absent. The profile shows approximately 9,300 clones, approximately 68% of them singletons. The specimen was CD8+ T cells from blood, collected at the approximately 16-month timepoint. Receptors were obtained from a human patient who received a liver transplant. Some T cells may be graft donor cells.

This clone turned up a few times. CDR3 residues: CASSPSGRQGDYGYTF. In DNA, the CDR3 is TGCGCCAGCAGCCCGAGTGGCCGACAGGGTGACTATGGCTACACCTTC. V and J are TRBV5-1 and TRBJ1-2; 7 bases are shared with TRBD1. CDR3 length: 16 amino acids. Germline-derived CDR1 and CDR2 are SGHRS and YFSETQ. V was pared by 4 bases and J by 3 bases, with 12 bases of the junction left unmatched.

The CDR3 sequence is CASSLMSRINTGELFF. CDR3 coding DNA: TGTGCCAGCAGCTTGATGTCACGAATAAACACCGGGGAGCTGTTTTTT. The rearrangement links TRBV5-5 to TRBJ2-2, with D hard to call. V was cut by 1 base and J by 2 bases, with 12 bases left in between. This CDR3 contains 16 residues. Germline loops: CDR1 SGHKS, CDR2 YYEKEE (reference sequence).

The chain links TRBV7-9 to TRBJ2-1; maybe TRBD1 (6 bases). V was clipped by 1 base and J by 8 bases, with 15 bases between them. The CDR3 is made up of 15 amino acids. The germline V gene has CDR1 SEHNR and CDR2 FQNEAQ (reference sequence). The CDR3 reads CASSLVSGERDEQFF. The CDR3 DNA is TGTGCCAGCAGCTTAGTGTCAGGGGAGAGGGATGAGCAGTTCTTC.

The chain recombines TRBV4-3 with TRBJ2-3, with D maybe TRBD2 (6 bases). From germline, CDR1 is LGHNA and CDR2 YSLEER. V lost 1 base to trimming and J lost 4 bases, with 9 bases between them. The CDR3 loop spans 14 amino acids. The CDR3 sequence: CASSQAEGADTQYF. In nucleotides, the CDR3 is TGCGCCAGCAGCCAAGCGGAGGGCGCAGATACGCAGTATTTT.

The sample holds a few counts of this clone. V usage is TRBV6-1 and J usage is TRBJ1-2; 7 bases agree with TRBD1. The J segment lost 7 bases and the V segment lost 3 bases, leaving 11 bases of the junction unmatched. Germline loops: CDR1 MNHNS, CDR2 SASEGT. The CDR3 extends over 15 amino acids. CDR3 region: CASSDEPGGSGGYTF. CDR3 nucleotide sequence: TGTGCCAGCAGTGATGAGCCAGGGGGATCCGGTGGCTACACCTTC.

This chain uses TRBV6-1 with TRBJ2-1, with 11 bases that match TRBD2. With 7 bases clipped from V and 10 bases from J, the junction kept 6 bases outside the gene matches. Germline values: CDR1 MNHNS, CDR2 SASEGT. This CDR3 is 13 amino acids long. CDR3 bases: TGTGCCAGCAACTTTCTAGCGGGGGGAGAGCAGTTCTTC. Translated, it gives CASNFLAGGEQFF.

The chain joins TRBV5-4 to TRBJ2-5; TRBD1 agrees at 11 bases. The V segment lost 0 bases and the J segment 0 bases; nucleotides outside the gene matches: 7. Germline CDR1 SGHNT, CDR2 YYREEE (reference sequence). The CDR3 runs to 18 residues. CDR3 nucleotide sequence: TGTGCCAGCAGCTTGGGGGACAGGGGGGGATCGTACCAAGAGACCCAGTACTTC. This sequence encodes CASSLGDRGGSYQETQYF. Full variable domain (remainder filled in from reference TRBV5-4 and TRBJ2-5): ETGVTQSPTHLIKTRGQQVTLRCSSQSGHNTVSWYQQALGQGPQFIFQYYREEENGRGNFPPRFSGLQFPNYSSELNVNALELDDSALYLCASSLGDRGGSYQETQYFGPGTRLLVL.

The genes are TRBV7-9 and TRBJ1-1; D is uncertain. The CDR3 has 11 residues. Trimming shortened V by 6 bases and J by 2 bases, and 4 bases separated the two germline ends. Per the germline V gene, CDR1 is SEHNR and CDR2 is FQNEAQ (reference sequence). DNA of the CDR3: TGTGCCAGCAGATATAACACTGAAGCTTTCTTT. It encodes CASRYNTEAFF.

A note on this clone: Other nucleotide sequences in the sample specify the same CDR3. V usage is TRBV7-2 and J usage is TRBJ2-1; possibly TRBD2 for D (6 bases). The V and J ends lost 1 base and 5 bases respectively, with 9 bases between them. This CDR3 is built from 14 residues. Germline V gives CDR1 SGHTA, CDR2 FQGNSA. CDR3 protein: CASSLVGGDNEQFF. The CDR3 coding sequence is TGTGCCAGCAGCTTAGTTGGCGGGGACAATGAGCAGTTCTTC. Drawing the rest from reference TRBV7-2 and TRBJ2-1, the complete variable domain is GAGVSQSPSNKVTEKGKDVELRCDPISGHTALYWYRQSLGQGLEFLIYFQGNSAPDKSGLPSDRFSAERTGGSVSTLTIQRTQQEDSAVYLCASSLVGGDNEQFFGPGTRLTVL.

The chain joins TRBV6-5 to TRBJ2-5, with D possibly being TRBD2 (6 bases). Trimming removed 1 base at V and 1 base at J, with 13 bases between. The CDR3 is 16 residues long. CDR1 is MNHEY, CDR2 SVGAGI, per germline. This CDR3 is CASSYWGLNTQETQYF. Written as DNA, the CDR3 is TGTGCCAGCAGTTACTGGGGACTGAATACCCAAGAGACCCAGTACTTC.

This chain connects TRBV6-4 to TRBJ2-4; weak D call: TRBD1 (6 bases). The germline gives CDR1 MRHNA, CDR2 SNTAGT. V was pared by 9 bases and J by 3 bases, with 9 bases between. The CDR3 contains 12 residues. CDR3 in DNA: TGTGCCAGATGGACAGTCAAAAACATTCAGTACTTC. This encodes CARWTVKNIQYF.

This chain links TRBV7-9 with TRBJ2-5; 9 bases align to TRBD1. Germline V gene lookup returns CDR1 SEHNR and CDR2 FQNEAQ (reference sequence). The V gene end was trimmed by 2 bases and the J gene end by 6 bases; junction bases not matched to a gene: 10. The CDR3 is made up of 16 amino acids. CDR3 in amino acids: CASSLPGTGSEKTQYF. The CDR3 DNA sequence: TGTGCCAGCAGCTTACCCGGGACAGGGTCAGAGAAGACCCAGTACTTC.